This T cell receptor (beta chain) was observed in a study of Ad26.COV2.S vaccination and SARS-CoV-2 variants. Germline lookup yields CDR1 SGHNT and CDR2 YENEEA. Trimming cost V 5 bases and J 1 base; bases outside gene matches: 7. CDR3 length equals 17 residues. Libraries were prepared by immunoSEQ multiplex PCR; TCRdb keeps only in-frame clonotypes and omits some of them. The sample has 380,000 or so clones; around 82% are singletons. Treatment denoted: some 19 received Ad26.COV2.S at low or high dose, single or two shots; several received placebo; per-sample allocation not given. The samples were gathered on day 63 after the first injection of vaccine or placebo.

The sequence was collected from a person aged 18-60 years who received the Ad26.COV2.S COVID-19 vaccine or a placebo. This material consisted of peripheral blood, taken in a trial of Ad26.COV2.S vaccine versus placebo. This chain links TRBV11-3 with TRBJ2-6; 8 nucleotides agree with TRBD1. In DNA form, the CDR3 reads TGTGCCAGCAGCCCGGGACAGGCGATTTCTGGGGCCAACGTCCTGACTTTC. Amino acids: CASSPGQAISGANVLTF.